The following is a T cell receptor beta chain sequence with its context. These data come from a study of PD-L1 blockade in urothelial cancer. About the research overall: Blood was analyzed 3 weeks (second dose) and 6 weeks after treatment start.

The CDR3 extends over 15 amino acids. Germline V lookup: CDR1 LGHNT, CDR2 FRNRAP. V trimming: 4 bases; J trimming: 0 bases; junction bases outside the gene matches: 6. The table came from immunoSEQ multiplex PCR; TCRdb's copy has only in-frame clones and leaves some out. This repertoire shows some 41,000 clones, about 91% found once; its top ten account for roughly 3.9%. Source: PBMCs, taken around atezolizumab (anti-PD-L1) treatment. The source of this sequence is a man aged 80 or over with urothelial cancer. The V and J genes are TRBV12-5 and TRBJ2-7, with 7 positions matching TRBD1. CDR3 in amino acids: CASGSDRDPSYEQYF. The CDR3 DNA reads as TGTGCTAGTGGTTCCGACAGGGACCCCTCCTACGAGCAGTACTTC.